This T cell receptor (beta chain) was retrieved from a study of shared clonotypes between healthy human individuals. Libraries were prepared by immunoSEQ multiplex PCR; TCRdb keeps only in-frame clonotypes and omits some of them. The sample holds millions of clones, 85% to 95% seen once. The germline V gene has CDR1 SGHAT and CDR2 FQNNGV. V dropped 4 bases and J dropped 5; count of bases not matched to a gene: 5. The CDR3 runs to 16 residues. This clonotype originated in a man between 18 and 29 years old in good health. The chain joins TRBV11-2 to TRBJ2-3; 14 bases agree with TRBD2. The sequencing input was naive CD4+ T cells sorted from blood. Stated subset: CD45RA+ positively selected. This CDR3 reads CASSSEGLAGVDTQYF. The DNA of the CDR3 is TGTGCCAGCAGCTCAGAGGGACTAGCGGGAGTAGATACGCAGTATTTT.